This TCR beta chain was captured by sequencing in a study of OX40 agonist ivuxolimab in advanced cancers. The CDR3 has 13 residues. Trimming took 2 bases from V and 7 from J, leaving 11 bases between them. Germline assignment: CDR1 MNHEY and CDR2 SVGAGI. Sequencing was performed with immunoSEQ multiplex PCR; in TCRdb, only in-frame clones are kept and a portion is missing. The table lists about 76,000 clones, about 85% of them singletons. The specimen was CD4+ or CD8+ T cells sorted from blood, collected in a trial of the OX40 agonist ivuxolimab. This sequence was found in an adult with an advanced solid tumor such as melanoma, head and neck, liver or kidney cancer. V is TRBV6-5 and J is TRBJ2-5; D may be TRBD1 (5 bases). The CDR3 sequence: CASSYTGRGTQYF. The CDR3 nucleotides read TGTGCCAGCAGTTACACAGGCAGAGGGACCCAGTACTTC.